Sequencing of this T cell receptor beta chain was carried out in a study of OX40 agonist ivuxolimab in advanced cancers. Overall study: Cohort: more than 75% men, mean age roughly 60, aged about 20 to 85. General study points: Average numbers of expanded clones were greater in CD8+ T cells than in CD4+.

Per germline, CDR1 MNHEY and CDR2 SVGAGI. The V gene lost 1 base and the J gene lost 3 bases, with 9 bases spanning the gap. The CDR3 is 15 amino acids. With regard to this clone: Its target is unknown.

Sequenced by immunoSEQ multiplex PCR; TCRdb stores in-frame clones only, minus some. The sample consists of about 67,000 clones, approximately 91% of them appearing once. The starting material was CD4+ or CD8+ T cells sorted from blood, obtained in a trial of the OX40 agonist ivuxolimab. The chain carries TRBV6-5 and TRBJ2-2; D gene unclear. The receptor comes from an adult with an advanced solid tumor such as melanoma, head and neck, liver or kidney cancer. CDR3 nucleotide sequence: TGTGCCAGCAGTTACTTGGGTCGTGACACCGGGGAGCTGTTTTTT. Amino acid sequence: CASSYLGRDTGELFF.